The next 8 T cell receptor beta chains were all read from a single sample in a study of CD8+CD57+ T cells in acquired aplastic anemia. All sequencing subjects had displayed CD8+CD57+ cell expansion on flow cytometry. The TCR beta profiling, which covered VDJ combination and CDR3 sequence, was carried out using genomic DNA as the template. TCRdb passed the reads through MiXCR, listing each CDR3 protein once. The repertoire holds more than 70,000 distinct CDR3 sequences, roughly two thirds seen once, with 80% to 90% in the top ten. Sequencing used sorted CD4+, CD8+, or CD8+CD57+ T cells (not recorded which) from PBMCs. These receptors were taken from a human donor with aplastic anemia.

In DNA, the CDR3 is TGCAGCGTTGTGGCAGGGTACGGGGACACTGAAGCTTTCTTT. As protein: CSVVAGYGDTEAFF. The V and J genes are TRBV29-1 and TRBJ1-1, with D possibly matching TRBD1 (5 bases). Deletions cut 4 bases from V and 3 bases from J, with 15 bases between. CDR1 and CDR2 (germline): SQVTM, ANQGSEA. This CDR3 spans 14 amino acids.

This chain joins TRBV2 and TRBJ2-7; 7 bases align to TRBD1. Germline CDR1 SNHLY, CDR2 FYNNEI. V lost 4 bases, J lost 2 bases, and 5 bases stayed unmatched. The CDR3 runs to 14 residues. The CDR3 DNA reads TGTGCCAGCAGTGTTTCAGGGGGTCCCTACGAGCAGTACTTC. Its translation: CASSVSGGPYEQYF.

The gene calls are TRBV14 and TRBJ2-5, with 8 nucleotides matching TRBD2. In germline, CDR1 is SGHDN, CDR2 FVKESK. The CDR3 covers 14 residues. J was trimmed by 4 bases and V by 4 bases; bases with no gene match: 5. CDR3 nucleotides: TGTGCCAGCAGCCCCGTAGCGGGACGAGAGACCCAGTACTTC. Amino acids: CASSPVAGRETQYF.

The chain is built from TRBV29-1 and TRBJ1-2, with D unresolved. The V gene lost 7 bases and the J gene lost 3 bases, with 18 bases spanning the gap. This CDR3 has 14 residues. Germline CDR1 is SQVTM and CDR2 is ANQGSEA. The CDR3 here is CSAKAPGKDYGYTF. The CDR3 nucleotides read TGCAGCGCAAAAGCCCCCGGGAAGGACTATGGCTACACCTTC.

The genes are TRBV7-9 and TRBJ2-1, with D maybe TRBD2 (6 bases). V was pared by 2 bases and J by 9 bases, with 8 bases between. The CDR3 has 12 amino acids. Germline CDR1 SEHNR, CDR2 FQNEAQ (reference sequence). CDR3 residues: CASSLTGSEQFF. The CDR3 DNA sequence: TGTGCCAGCAGCTTAACCGGGAGTGAGCAGTTCTTC.

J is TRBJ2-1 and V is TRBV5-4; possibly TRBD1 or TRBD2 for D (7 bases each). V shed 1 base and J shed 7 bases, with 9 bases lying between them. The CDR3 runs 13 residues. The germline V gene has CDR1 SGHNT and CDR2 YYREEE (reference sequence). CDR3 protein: CASSLQGGNEQFF. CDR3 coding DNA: TGTGCCAGCAGCTTGCAGGGGGGGAATGAGCAGTTCTTC.

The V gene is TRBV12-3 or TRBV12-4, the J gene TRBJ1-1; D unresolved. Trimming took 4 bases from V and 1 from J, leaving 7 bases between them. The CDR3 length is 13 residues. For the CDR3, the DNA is TGTGCCAGCAGTTGGACCGCGAACACTGAAGCTTTCTTT. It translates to CASSWTANTEAFF.

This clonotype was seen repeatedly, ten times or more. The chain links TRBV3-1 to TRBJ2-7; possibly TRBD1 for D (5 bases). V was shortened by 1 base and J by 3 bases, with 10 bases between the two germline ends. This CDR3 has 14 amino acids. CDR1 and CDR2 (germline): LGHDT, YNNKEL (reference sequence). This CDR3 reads CASSQVGHLYEQYF. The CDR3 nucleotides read TGTGCCAGCAGCCAAGTCGGACACCTCTACGAGCAGTACTTC.